This entry features one T cell receptor beta chain sequence. The antigen this receptor binds is unknown. Base qualities were left out, and no much larger clone turns up one base away. The sample originates from a study of identical twins (dated by TCRdb to the mid-2010s). With regard to the full study: TCR alpha and beta repertoires from monozygotic twins, unrelated adults of various ages and cord blood were deep-sequenced to test whether fetal clonotypes persist. To rule out contamination, replicate twin experiments were performed at different times with different library preparation protocols. What the authors observed across the whole study: Zero-insertion analyses could be partly confounded by invariant T cells such as MAIT and iNKT, though diverse VJ usage argued against such confounding for most clonotypes. Abundant cord blood beta clonotypes carried fewer insertions; young adult naive repertoires showed a weaker similar trend, while memory repertoires showed none. Conclusions relied on cross-sectional statistical analysis, since the same donors could not be followed over many years. Compared with coincidental sharing between unrelated individuals, an excess of low generation-probability sequences was observed among out-of-frame TCR alpha sequences shared between twins. The excess sharing between twins in beta out-of-frame sequences was weaker because fewer shared sequences reduced the signal-to-noise ratio. Out-of-frame TCR alpha sharing in monozygotic twins was systematically underestimated by recombination models, whereas sharing between unrelated individuals was in agreement with the recombination models.

Library method: 5' RACE. TCRdb lists the instrument as Illumina HiSeq 2000. A universal primer binding site was introduced by template switching, and a unique molecular identifier was present in the final cDNA, enabling accurate counting of TCR cDNA molecules. Specific primers in the conserved constant-segment region were used to synthesize first-strand cDNA for TCR alpha and beta chains. Each cDNA library was double barcoded, with a SMART-Mk sample barcode plus Illumina barcodes, to control for contamination. TruSeq adapter sequences, together with Illumina sample barcodes, were added in two successive PCR steps. The Illumina HiSeq platform was used with custom primers to sequence TCR alpha and beta cDNA libraries. Per the original workflow: MiGEC processed the raw reads to extract unique molecular identifiers, while MiXCR was used to determine the CDR3 positions. Recombination models were inferred per individual with the repgenHMM and IGoR tools using an EM algorithm. Shared clonotype analysis was performed with the tcR package in R, normalizing sharing by the product of cloneset sizes. To study raw recombination without the effects of thymic and clonal selection, out-of-frame nonproductive sequences were analyzed. Using fastp trimming at Q25 and MiXCR clonotype assembly, TCRdb reanalyzed the public sequencing data and kept in-frame beta chains. Each CDR3 protein appears once, grouped with its most common genes and DNA. Clone size and V and J calls follow TCRdb, not the original study. Recorded for this sample are 1.5 million to 2 million distinct CDR3 sequences; more than 30% of them occurred a single time. Of the sample, more than 0.25% is held by the ten largest clones.

All donors were healthy Caucasians. The CDR3 spans 16 residues, from the cysteine through the phenylalanine. Solely the CDR3 DNA is kept, with 48 bases framed from the first base. Via the germline V gene (reference sequence), CDR1 is SEHNR and CDR2 FQNEAQ. Trimming leaves V shorter by 6 bases and J shorter by 6 bases, with the junction holding 9 bases beyond the gene matches. Recombination joined TRBV7-9 with TRBJ2-7, and 15 bases in between align with TRBD2. This clonotype was sampled from a newborn girl in good health. What was sequenced was cord blood. The DNA sequence is TGTGCCAGCAGAGGACTAGCGGGAGGGCCAAACTCCGAGCAGTACTTC. Its protein reads: CASRGLAGGPNSEQYF.